Following are 19 T cell receptor beta chains from one sample sequenced in a study of CD8+CD57+ T cells in acquired aplastic anemia. Patients chosen for sequencing had shown CD8+CD57+ cell expansion by flow cytometry. Profiling of TCR beta VDJ combinations and CDR3 sequences used genomic DNA as template. TCRdb ran MiXCR on the reads and lists one entry per CDR3 protein. The sample consists of about 270,000 distinct CDR3 sequences, about 80% of them appearing once. Sequencing was done on a sample of sorted CD4+, CD8+, or CD8+CD57+ T cells (not recorded which) from PBMCs. These receptors were collected from a human donor with aplastic anemia.

Remarks on this clonotype: Given the absence of the conserved phenylalanine or tryptophan at the CDR3 end, a read error is likely. The limits of the CDR3 on the DNA are not certain, so only TCRdb's listed CDR3 is given. J is TRBJ1-5 and V is TRBV7-6. Including both end residues, the CDR3 is 13 amino acids long. The germline CDR1 and CDR2 sequences are SGHVS and FNYEAQ. CDR3 amino acids: CASTLTRTQPGAN.

This clonotype is a singleton in its sample. The CDR3 end shows no conserved phenylalanine or tryptophan, and so a read error is likely. The limits of the CDR3 on the DNA are not certain, so only TCRdb's listed CDR3 is given. V is TRBV7-9 and J is TRBJ2-1; the tabulated D call, TRBD1, remains unverified against the DNA. Termini included, the CDR3 measures 13 amino acids. Germline V gene lookup returns CDR1 SEHNR and CDR2 FQNEAQ (reference sequence). The CDR3 protein is CASSVQGYGGHVL.

V is TRBV29-1 and J is TRBJ2-7; 9 positions match TRBD1. CDR3 size: 13 residues. In germline, CDR1 is SQVTM, CDR2 ANQGSEA. V was pared by 4 bases and J by 2 bases, with 3 bases of the junction left unmatched. Here the CDR3 DNA reads TGCAGCGTTGCCGGGACAGGGCCCTACGAGCAGTACTTC. Protein: CSVAGTGPYEQYF.

Details on this clonotype: This CDR3 fails to terminate in the conserved phenylalanine or tryptophan, so it likely reflects a read error. The DNA is left out, because the CDR3 cannot be placed on it with certainty; the CDR3 is given as TCRdb lists it. V is TRBV7-8 and J is TRBJ2-3; TRBD1 is the table's D call and was not checked against the DNA. The CDR3 spans 13 residues, counting both ends. Germline V gene data show CDR1 as SGHVS and CDR2 as FQNEAQ. CDR3 sequence: CASSLGGAHAPYY.

The rearrangement links TRBV11-3 to TRBJ2-1; weak D call: TRBD2 (5 bases). With 2 bases removed from V and 3 bases from J, the gap between germline ends came to 14 bases. Germline CDR1 is SGHNT and CDR2 is YENEEA. The CDR3 is 16 amino acids. In nucleotides, the CDR3 is TGTGCCAGCAGCTTAAAGATGCCGGGGTACTACAATGAGCAGTTCTTC. It specifies CASSLKMPGYYNEQFF.

The chain employs TRBV7-8 and TRBJ2-1, with D possibly matching TRBD2 (5 bases). This CDR3 contains 14 residues. V lost 6 bases and J lost 12, with 21 bases in between. Per germline, CDR1 SGHVS and CDR2 FQNEAQ. The CDR3 bases are TGTGCCAGCAGTTACGTGTGGGATCGGGATGCGCAGTTCTTC. This encodes CASSYVWDRDAQFF.

This clonotype occurred a few times. The V call is TRBV19, the J call TRBJ2-7; no reliable D call. Germline CDR1 reads LNHDA; CDR2 reads SQIVND (reference sequence). V was trimmed by 5 bases and J by 2 bases, leaving 16 bases between them. CDR3 length: 15 residues. CDR3 DNA sequence: TGTGCCAGTAGTCCCCGTGGACGGATGACCTACGAGCAGTACTTC. Encoded protein: CASSPRGRMTYEQYF.

This clonotype was seen just once. This chain links TRBV7-2 with TRBJ2-1; D is ambiguous. The germline V gene encodes CDR1 SGHTA and CDR2 FQGNSA. Trimming took off 3 bases at V and 8 bases at J, with 20 bases between the two ends. The CDR3 runs 16 residues. The DNA for the CDR3 is TGTGCCAGCAGCTTGAAAAGAAGCGCCGGCAGTGATGAGCAGTTCTTC. This gives the protein CASSLKRSAGSDEQFF.

The chain combines TRBV7-9 with TRBJ2-3; D is perhaps TRBD2 (6 bases). Trimming shortened V by 10 bases and J by 4 bases, and 24 bases separated the two germline ends. Germline V gene lookup returns CDR1 SEHNR and CDR2 FQNEAQ (reference sequence). CDR3 length: 16 amino acids. CDR3 in amino acids: CATGRGIGAISDTQYF. CDR3 bases: TGTGCCACCGGGAGAGGGATAGGGGCGATTTCAGATACGCAGTATTTT.

This clonotype was picked up a small number of times. The chain carries TRBV7-8 and TRBJ2-3; no definite D call. V lost 0 bases to trimming and J lost 15 bases, with 22 bases between them. The CDR3 spans 15 residues. Germline CDR1 SGHVS, CDR2 FQNEAQ. CDR3 region: CASSLAGGPNTQHYF. In nucleotides, the CDR3 is TGTGCCAGCAGCTTAGCGGGCGGTCCCAATACTCAGCATTATTTT.

V gene TRBV6-5 combines with J gene TRBJ2-7; D possibly corresponds to TRBD2 (5 bases). Germline CDR1 reads MNHEY; CDR2 reads SVGAGI. This CDR3 has 13 amino acids. The germline V and J ends were trimmed by 0 bases and 6 bases, with 9 bases remaining between them. CDR3 protein: CASSYSRVTEQYV. Written as DNA, the CDR3 is TGTGCCAGCAGTTACTCGAGGGTAACCGAGCAGTACGTC.

The J gene is TRBJ2-1, the V gene TRBV11-1; TRBD2 agrees at 9 bases. This CDR3 comprises 16 residues. The germline gives CDR1 SGHAT, CDR2 FQDESV (reference sequence). The J segment lost 8 bases and the V segment lost 5 bases, leaving 13 bases of the junction unmatched. The CDR3 loop reads CASSHPRSGGSDEQFF. The CDR3 DNA reads TGTGCCAGCAGCCACCCAAGAAGCGGGGGGAGCGATGAGCAGTTCTTC. Full variable domain (rest looked up from reference TRBV11-1 and TRBJ2-1): EAEVAQSPRYKITEKSQAVAFWCDPISGHATLYWYRQILGQGPELLVQFQDESVVDDSQLPKDRFSAERLKGVDSTLKIQPAELGDSAMYLCASSHPRSGGSDEQFFGPGTRLTVL.

J is TRBJ2-7 and V is TRBV7-4; D remains ambiguous. The germline V gene encodes CDR1 SGHVT and CDR2 SQSDAQ. This CDR3 has 18 residues. The germline V and J ends were trimmed by 3 bases and 1 base, with 22 bases remaining between them. The CDR3 nucleotides are TGTGCCAGCAGCTTTCATCCAGTCGAAGCAGCCCTTTCCTACGAGCAGTACGTC. Residues: CASSFHPVEAALSYEQYV.

This clonotype appeared a single time. A read error may account for a junction end that differs from germline. The chain recombines TRBV10-3 with TRBJ2-7; a possible D gene is TRBD2 (5 bases). The CDR3 runs to 14 residues. Germline V gene sequence: CDR1 ENHRY, CDR2 SYGVKD. CDR3 sequence (DNA): TGTGCCATCAGTGACTTTTCGGGTGACTACGAGCATTACTTC. Amino acids: CAISDFSGDYEHYF.

As for this clonotype: One end of the junction varies from germline; a read error may be responsible. The chain is built from TRBV7-2 and TRBJ2-3; D ambiguous. CDR1 and CDR2 from the germline V gene are SGHTA and FQGNSA. The CDR3 consists of 14 residues. CDR3 nucleotides: TGTGCCAGCAGCTTAGAGCGAACTGCAGATACGCAAGCTTTT. Its protein is CASSLERTADTQAF.

Turning to this clonotype: Without the conserved terminal phenylalanine or tryptophan, this CDR3 likely stems from a read error. The limits of the CDR3 on the DNA are not certain, so only TCRdb's listed CDR3 is given. The chain carries TRBV24-1 and TRBJ2-7; the tabulated D call, TRBD1, remains unverified against the DNA. The length of the CDR3 is 16 amino acids, counting both ends. CDR1 is KGHDR, CDR2 SFDVKD, per germline. CDR3 in amino acids: CATSDPGQNTAELLFG.

A word on this clonotype: The junction shows a germline mismatch at one end, possibly a read error. This sequence joins TRBV7-9 and TRBJ2-3; D unresolved. Germline values: CDR1 SEHNR, CDR2 FQNEAQ (reference sequence). This CDR3 spans 14 amino acids. CDR3 sequence (DNA): TGCGCCAGCAGCCTAGGCCTTGCAGGTGGCTACCCCTTCTTT. It yields the protein CASSLGLAGGYPFF.

For this clonotype: The junction and the germline gene differ at one end; a read error may be behind it. This chain uses TRBV7-2 with TRBJ1-1; no firm D call. Germline V CDR1 and CDR2: SGHTA, FQGNSA. The length of the CDR3 is 15 residues. This CDR3 is CASSPSLSGNYEQYF. Here the CDR3 DNA reads TGTGCCAGCAGCCCAAGCCTGAGCGGGAACTACGAACAGTACTTT.

This sequence joins TRBV9 and TRBJ2-6; D gene ambiguous. Germline-derived CDR1 and CDR2 are SGDLS and YYNGEE. V lost 7 bases to trimming and J lost 6 bases, with 17 bases between them. This CDR3 comprises 15 residues. The CDR3 reads CASGLTGNMANVLTF. Here the CDR3 DNA reads TGTGCCAGCGGATTAACTGGGAACATGGCCAACGTCCTGACTTTC.